This record looks at one TCR beta chain sequence and its context. This clone occurred once. What antigen it recognizes has not been identified. Nothing much larger sits one base from this clone, and base qualities are not available. Donors were healthy HIV-negative adults with no recently reported acute infections or vaccinations. Every donor was a Caucasian adult residing in Nashville, Tennessee, USA. CD8 memory samples combined magnetically selected CD45RO+ cells with CCR7-negative CD45RA+ effector memory (TemRA) cells. Blood was collected by leukapheresis, and PBMCs were isolated by Ficoll-Histopaque density gradient centrifugation and then cryopreserved in liquid nitrogen vapor phase. Purity and quantity of every magnetically sorted T cell population were checked by analytical flow cytometry. Each sorted fraction had its genomic DNA isolated and then quantified by UV absorbance on a Nanodrop 2000c.

From the cysteine through the phenylalanine, the CDR3 covers 15 amino acids. Left in the record is the CDR3 DNA by itself, 45 bases read in frame from the first base. From the germline V gene, CDR1 is MNHEY and CDR2 is SVGAGI. The germline V and J ends show losses of 3 bases and 4 bases respectively, and no gene match explains 5 bases of the junction. The source of the sample is a study of shared clonotypes between healthy human individuals (dated by TCRdb to about 2020). Study-level background: A couple of women and a few men aged 18 to 49 years were included in the cohort. Per donor, three plates each were used for CD4 naive and CD4 memory, two for CD8 naive, and one for CD8 memory. To estimate repertoire size and how much clonotypes are shared between individuals, the study performed deep sequencing of blood TCR repertoires from five healthy adults. Libraries were prepared and TCR repertoires were sequenced by different laboratories using diverse techniques, in order to increase sequencing depth and limit assay-specific biases. Leukapheresis yielded between about 0.85 and 10 billion PBMCs per donor. The investigation overall reported the following: Larger estimated clonotype richness was generally found for naive subsets than for memory subsets. Only blood was sampled, and tissue TCR repertoires likely differ from those in blood. About 4.5% of naive CD4, 3.5% of naive CD8, around 2.3% of memory CD4, and 0.4% of memory CD8 clonotypes were shared across several donors. Rarefaction of sorted-subset datasets indicated incomplete sequencing despite the large sequencing depth. Clonotypes shared by all four sorted-subset donors showed higher generation probabilities than non-shared clonotypes. Based on pairwise subsampling, the degree of clonotype sharing among donors was expected to be affected by sequencing depth. The small number of donors limited the genetic and exposure-history diversity represented.

TCR CDR3 regions were amplified from genomic DNA by multiplex PCR using the deep immunoSEQ assay. Extracted genomic DNA from each cell subset was spread evenly across all wells of several immunoSEQ 96-well plates, with each plate serving as a replicate. Each replicate PCR for sorted subsets received 200 ng genomic DNA, equal to about 30,000 T cell genomes. Purified libraries were quantified with a Qubit 3.0 fluorometer, sized on a Bioanalyzer 2100, and re-quantified with the KAPA Library Quantification kit. A separate single-read 150-cycle Illumina NextSeq 550 flow cell was used to sequence each immunoSEQ 96-well plate. Regarding the original processing steps: Because the immunoSEQ output included only junctional sequences and no quality scores, the filtering could not be the same as the filtering used for full-length reads. Sequences were annotated with PyIR, a Python wrapper for IgBLAST v1.9, and V/J genes and CDR3 were assigned using IMGT germline references. Reads were removed for weak V/J assignments (E-value above 1e-6), missing CDR3, stop codons, out-of-frame junctions, or ambiguous translated residues. A V3J clonotype was defined by an identical inferred V gene, J gene, and CDR3 amino acid sequence. Percentage overlap between repertoires was calculated by dividing the number of shared unique clonotypes by the size of the smaller repertoire. Three approaches were used to assess repertoire richness: RTK rarefaction, the Chao1 estimator, and Recon v2.1 estimates of unobserved clonotypes. OLGA was used to compute generation probabilities for all TCRbeta clonotypes that the gDNA method yielded from a handful of donors. TCRdb provides this immuneACCESS table in a form limited to in-frame rearrangements. Some clones are lacking; in checked studies, under half of them reflect an unresolved V gene, and why the rest are absent is not known. For V, J and clone size, that table is used; D and trimming come from the DNA. The sample table lists approximately 350,000 clones, 90% to 97% of them with a count of one. Of the sample, around 0.3% falls within the top ten clones.

The chain employs TRBV6-5 and TRBJ2-5; 10 bases in between match TRBD2. Material: memory CD8+ T cells sorted from blood. The cell subset or site tag for this specimen amounts to: CD45RO+ cells pooled with CCR7-negative TemRA cells. The sequence derives from a man aged 30-40 years in good health. DNA sequence: TGTGCCAGCAGTTATTCTGAGCGGGAGGGAGAGACCCAGTACTTC. Translated, it gives CASSYSEREGETQYF.